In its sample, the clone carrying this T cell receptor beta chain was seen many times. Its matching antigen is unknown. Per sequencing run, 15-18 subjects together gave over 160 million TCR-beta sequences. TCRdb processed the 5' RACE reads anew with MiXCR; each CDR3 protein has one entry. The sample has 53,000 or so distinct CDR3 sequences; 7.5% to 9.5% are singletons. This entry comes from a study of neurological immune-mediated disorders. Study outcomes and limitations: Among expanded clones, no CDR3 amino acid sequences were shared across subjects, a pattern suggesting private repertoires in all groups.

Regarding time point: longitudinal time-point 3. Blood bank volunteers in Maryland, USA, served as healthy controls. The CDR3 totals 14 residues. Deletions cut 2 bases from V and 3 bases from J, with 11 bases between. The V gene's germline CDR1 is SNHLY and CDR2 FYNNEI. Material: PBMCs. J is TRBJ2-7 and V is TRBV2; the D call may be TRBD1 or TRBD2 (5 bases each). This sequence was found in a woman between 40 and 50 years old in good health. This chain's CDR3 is CASSELGVGYEQYF. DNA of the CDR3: TGTGCCAGCAGTGAATTGGGGGTTGGCTACGAGCAGTACTTC.